These 23 T cell receptor beta chains share one sample of origin, sequenced in a study of blood T cell repertoires in COVID-19. The repertoire was sequenced with immunoSEQ multiplex PCR; TCRdb's copy has only in-frame clones and lacks some. Of under 200,000 clones in the sample, approximately 80% were seen once. The sequenced sample consisted of peripheral blood. All receptors derive from a woman between 70 and 85 years old with COVID-19, enrolled during active disease.

The chain recombines TRBV5-1 with TRBJ1-5; 9 bases are shared with TRBD1. The CDR3 length is 15 residues. With 4 bases clipped from V and 5 bases from J, the junction kept 7 bases outside the gene matches. Germline CDR1 reads SGHRS; CDR2 reads YFSETQ. The CDR3 region is CASSPGTGKYQPQHF. The CDR3 DNA follows: TGCGCCAGCAGCCCAGGGACAGGGAAATATCAGCCCCAGCATTTT.

V and J are TRBV5-1 and TRBJ1-1; 7 bases are shared with TRBD1. The CDR3 spans 12 residues. V lost 4 bases, J lost 6 bases, and 3 bases stayed unmatched. The germline gives CDR1 SGHRS, CDR2 YFSETQ. The CDR3: CASSTRGSEAFF. CDR3 bases: TGCGCCAGCAGCACCAGGGGGTCTGAAGCTTTCTTT.

As for this clone: The sample contains more than one DNA sequence encoding this CDR3. This chain joins TRBV5-1 and TRBJ2-5, with unresolved D. The germline V gene encodes CDR1 SGHRS and CDR2 YFSETQ. V was cut by 4 bases and J by 1 base, with 5 bases left in between. The CDR3 totals 12 residues. The CDR3 region has the DNA TGCGCCAGCAGCCTCTCCCAAGAGACCCAGTACTTC. It specifies CASSLSQETQYF.

The rearrangement links TRBV28 to TRBJ1-4, with a weak D call TRBD1 (5 bases). V lost 2 bases, J lost 4 bases, and 8 bases lay in between. Germline CDR1 reads MDHEN; CDR2 reads SYDVKM. The CDR3 has 14 amino acids. For the CDR3, the DNA is TGTGCCAGCAGTTTACCAGGGATTAATGAAAAACTGTTTTTT. Translation gives CASSLPGINEKLFF.

The V gene is TRBV5-4, the J gene TRBJ2-5; 7 bases are a match to TRBD1. The CDR3 is 14 amino acids. With 4 bases clipped from V and 5 bases from J, the junction kept 8 bases outside the gene matches. Per germline, CDR1 SGHNT and CDR2 YYREEE (reference sequence). The CDR3 reads CASSRATGLETQYF. DNA for the CDR3: TGTGCCAGCAGCCGAGCGACAGGGTTGGAGACCCAGTACTTC.

The rearrangement uses TRBV29-1 and TRBJ1-1, with D tentatively TRBD1 (6 bases). The CDR3 is 14 amino acids. V gave up 4 bases and J gave up 2 bases, with 14 bases separating them. Germline loops: CDR1 SQVTM, CDR2 ANQGSEA. The CDR3 region is CSVVRGAYNTEAFF. The DNA for the CDR3 is TGCAGCGTTGTCCGGGGGGCGTATAACACTGAAGCTTTCTTT.

In this sample, this clone turned up once. This chain links TRBV18 with TRBJ2-3; 8 nucleotides match TRBD2. Germline CDR1 is KGHSH and CDR2 is LQKENI. V shed 3 bases and J 2 bases; nucleotides not matched to a gene: 10. The CDR3 contains 17 residues. The CDR3 region has the DNA TGTGCCAGCTCACCCCCCTCCAGCGGGGGATACACAGATACGCAGTATTTT. It yields the protein CASSPPSSGGYTDTQYF.

The V gene is TRBV3-1 (or the pseudogene TRBV3-2), the J gene TRBJ2-2, with 7 positions matching TRBD1. With 7 bases clipped from V and 1 base from J, the junction kept 6 bases outside the gene matches. CDR1 LGHDT and CDR2 YNNKEL come from the germline V gene (reference sequence). CDR3 size: 15 residues. This CDR3 reads CASKLRTGNTGELFF. DNA for the CDR3: TGTGCCAGCAAGCTTCGGACAGGGAACACCGGGGAGCTGTTTTTT.

This chain joins TRBV5-1 and TRBJ1-4; D gene uncertain. Germline CDR1 SGHRS, CDR2 YFSETQ. Trimming took off 4 bases at V and 7 bases at J, with 20 bases between the two ends. The CDR3 extends over 16 amino acids. The CDR3 protein is CASSLRPTLRSEKLFF. Here the CDR3 DNA reads TGCGCCAGCAGCCTTCGCCCGACTTTACGGAGTGAAAAACTGTTTTTT.

The CDR3 DNA reads TGCAGTGTTCTAGGCCAAGAGACCCAGTACTTC. Residues: CSVLGQETQYF. The gene calls are TRBV20-1 and TRBJ2-5; no definite D call. The V end was cut by 7 bases, the J end by 1 base, with 7 bases between. The germline gives CDR1 DFQATT, CDR2 SNEGSKA (reference sequence). This CDR3 region has 11 residues.

The chain uses TRBV6-5 and TRBJ1-5; unclear D gene. Germline assignment: CDR1 MNHEY and CDR2 SVGAGI. The CDR3 loop spans 14 amino acids. Trimming took 0 bases from V and 5 from J, leaving 8 bases between them. CDR3 loop: CASSYSRGHQPQHF. The CDR3 nucleotides read TGTGCCAGCAGTTACTCGAGAGGCCATCAGCCCCAGCATTTT.

This chain links TRBV7-2 with TRBJ2-1; 12 bases map to TRBD2. The V gene's germline CDR1 is SGHTA and CDR2 FQGNSA. The CDR3 runs to 14 residues. Trimming removed 5 bases from V and 11 bases from J; junction bases left unmatched: 7. CDR3 sequence reads: CASSLTSGRNKQFF. CDR3 coding DNA: TGTGCCAGCAGCCTAACTAGCGGGAGGAATAAGCAGTTCTTC.

This clone was seen a single time. V and J are TRBV5-5 and TRBJ1-3; D is ambiguous. Trimming removed 5 bases at V and 2 bases at J, with 14 bases between. CDR1 SGHKS and CDR2 YYEKEE come from the germline V gene (reference sequence). The CDR3 extends over 15 amino acids. The CDR3 sequence: CASSSGSSAGNTIYF. The CDR3 region has the DNA TGTGCCAGCAGTAGCGGGTCTTCGGCTGGAAACACCATATATTTT.

Of note for this clone: An end of the junction does not agree with germline; a read error may underlie this. V usage is TRBV27 and J usage is TRBJ2-1; possibly TRBD1 for D (5 bases). The CDR3 spans 14 residues. Germline lookup yields CDR1 MNHEY and CDR2 SMNVEV (reference sequence). Here the CDR3 reads CTSSFSSLGDEQFF. The CDR3, as DNA: TGTACCAGCAGTTTTAGTTCTTTAGGGGATGAGCAGTTCTTC.

The chain recombines TRBV6-5 with TRBJ1-3, with a possible D match to TRBD1 (6 bases). From germline, CDR1 is MNHEY and CDR2 SVGAGI. This CDR3 has 14 residues. V was cut by 7 bases and J by 4 bases, with 14 bases left in between. The CDR3 spells CASTSQGNGNTIYF. CDR3 bases: TGTGCCAGCACCTCTCAGGGGAACGGAAACACCATATATTTT.

A single count supports this clone. The chain links TRBV18 to TRBJ1-1; 10 nucleotides agree with TRBD1. This CDR3 spans 15 amino acids. Germline assignment: CDR1 KGHSH and CDR2 LQKENI. After removal of 2 bases from V and 9 bases from J, the junction contained 9 bases not matched to a gene. This chain's CDR3 is CASSPVGDRGDKAFF. The CDR3 coding sequence is TGTGCCAGCTCACCAGTTGGGGACAGGGGTGATAAAGCTTTCTTT. The variable domain in full, with the rest retrieved from reference TRBV18 and TRBJ1-1, is NAGVMQNPRHLVRRRGQEARLRCSPMKGHSHVYWYRQLPEEGLKFMVYLQKENIIDESGMPKERFSAEFPKEGPSILRIQQVVRGDSAAYFCASSPVGDRGDKAFFGQGTRLTVV.

The chain recombines TRBV9 with TRBJ1-5; 7 bases agree with TRBD1. The germline gives CDR1 SGDLS, CDR2 YYNGEE. V lost 0 bases to trimming and J lost 6 bases; unmatched junction nucleotides: 0. CDR3 length: 13 amino acids. This CDR3 is CASSVAGGQPQHF. Written as DNA, the CDR3 is TGTGCCAGCAGCGTAGCAGGGGGTCAGCCCCAGCATTTT.

The chain combines TRBV4-2 with TRBJ2-5; 7 nucleotides line up with TRBD2. CDR1 LGHNA and CDR2 YNFKEQ come from the germline V gene. V was clipped by 0 bases and J by 2 bases; unmatched bases: 3. The CDR3 loop spans 15 amino acids. In nucleotides, the CDR3 is TGTGCCAGCAGCCAAGAAAGGGAGGGGCAAGAGACCCAGTACTTC. Translated: CASSQEREGQETQYF.

The V call is TRBV5-4, the J call TRBJ2-1, with D possibly TRBD1 on 6 matching bases. Germline V gives CDR1 SGHNT, CDR2 YYREEE (reference sequence). The V and J ends lost 0 bases and 9 bases respectively, with 16 bases between them. The CDR3 covers 15 residues. The CDR3 protein is CASSLGAQGSGEQFF. The DNA of the CDR3 is TGTGCCAGCAGCTTGGGAGCCCAGGGGAGTGGTGAGCAGTTCTTC. The whole variable domain, remainder taken from reference TRBV5-4 and TRBJ2-1, is ETGVTQSPTHLIKTRGQQVTLRCSSQSGHNTVSWYQQALGQGPQFIFQYYREEENGRGNFPPRFSGLQFPNYSSELNVNALELDDSALYLCASSLGAQGSGEQFFGPGTRLTVL.

This clone was seen a few times. The chain carries TRBV2 and TRBJ1-2, with 7 bases fitting TRBD1. The length of the CDR3 is 13 residues. V lost 5 bases and J lost 7; bases outside the gene matches: 7. CDR1 and CDR2 (germline): SNHLY, FYNNEI. CDR3 sequence reads: CASSFDRERGYTF. The CDR3 DNA follows: TGTGCCAGCAGTTTCGACAGGGAGCGTGGCTACACCTTC.

This clone was counted a single time. CDR3 region: CASSGSSGGEAFF. CDR3 nucleotides: TGTGCCAGCAGTGGATCTTCAGGGGGGGAAGCTTTCTTT. This chain connects TRBV25-1 to TRBJ1-1; TRBD1 aligns across 7 bases. The CDR3 totals 13 residues. CDR1 MGHDK and CDR2 SYGVNS come from the germline V gene. After removal of 4 bases from V and 8 bases from J, the junction contained 7 bases not matched to a gene. Supplemented by reference TRBV25-1 and TRBJ1-1, the full variable domain reads EADIYQTPRYLVIGTGKKITLECSQTMGHDKMYWYQQDPGMELHLIHYSYGVNSTEKGDLSSESTVSRIRTEHFPLTLESARPSHTSQYLCASSGSSGGEAFFGQGTRLTVV.

This clone was counted only a few times. CDR3 DNA: TGTGCCAGCAGCGTAGACGGAGGGAATCAGCCCCAGCATTTT. Amino acids: CASSVDGGNQPQHF. V gene TRBV9 combines with J gene TRBJ1-5; D unclear. CDR1 and CDR2 from the germline V gene are SGDLS and YYNGEE. This CDR3 contains 14 residues. Trimming left V 0 bases short and J 4 bases short, with 8 bases between.

CDR3 sequence reads: CASSFSGEDPEAFF. The CDR3 DNA is TGTGCCAGCAGCTTTTCGGGGGAGGACCCTGAAGCTTTCTTT. The chain is built from TRBV11-3 and TRBJ1-1, with D possibly being TRBD1 (5 bases). V was clipped by 3 bases and J by 6 bases, with 14 bases between them. The CDR3 covers 14 residues. Germline CDR1 SGHNT, CDR2 YENEEA.